This T cell receptor (beta chain) was captured in a study of cytomegalovirus exposure and HLA in healthy donors. Looking at the study overall: Roughly 85 million unique TCRs from HLA-typed donors made up an early data release. Study-wide results and caveats: There were 150 to 200 TCR beta chains listed as cytomegalovirus-associated. While the bulk of TCR sequences proved rare, some public TCRs turned up in many donors.

A remark on this clone: Antigen: not known.

Healthy donors of bone marrow made up the group. Per germline, CDR1 KGHSH and CDR2 LQKENI. This CDR3 has 14 amino acids. The junction had 10 bases not matched to a gene; V was cut back by 5 bases and J by 9 bases. Amplification used 60 Vbeta primers and 13 Jbeta primers. Data came from immunoSEQ multiplex PCR; TCRdb stores just in-frame clones and leaves some out. Of around 70,000 clones in the sample, 74% were seen once. Sequenced input: PBMCs. This chain joins TRBV18 and TRBJ1-3; 7 nucleotides agree with TRBD1. This TCR derives from a human donor in good health. CDR3 in DNA: TGTGCCAGCTCAACCGACAGGGTGCGGGGCACCATATATTTT. Translation: CASSTDRVRGTIYF. Supplemented by reference TRBV18 and TRBJ1-3, the full variable domain reads NAGVMQNPRHLVRRRGQEARLRCSPMKGHSHVYWYRQLPEEGLKFMVYLQKENIIDESGMPKERFSAEFPKEGPSILRIQQVVRGDSAAYFCASSTDRVRGTIYFGEGSWLTVV.